The 19 T cell receptor beta chains listed next were all sequenced from one sample in a study of cytomegalovirus exposure and HLA in healthy donors. Amplification used 60 Vbeta primers and 13 Jbeta primers. Sequencing was performed with immunoSEQ multiplex PCR; in TCRdb, only in-frame clones are kept and a portion is missing. The sample records 150,000 to 250,000 clones, 82% being singletons. The sample taken for sequencing was PBMCs. All receptors come from a boy between 2 and 15 years old in good health and CMV-seronegative.

Points on this clone: Other DNA sequences in this specimen translate into the identical CDR3. The chain is built from TRBV7-8 and TRBJ2-2; 8 bases are shared with TRBD1. Trimming at V came to 5 bases and at J to 8 bases, leaving 13 bases not matched to a gene. The germline V gene encodes CDR1 SGHVS and CDR2 FQNEAQ. CDR3 length equals 16 residues. CDR3 DNA sequence: TGTGCCAGCAGCCAAACGACAGGGGTAATATCTGGGGAGCTGTTTTTT. Protein: CASSQTTGVISGELFF.

This chain links TRBV7-2 with TRBJ2-3; D remains ambiguous. CDR3 length: 16 residues. From germline, CDR1 is SGHTA and CDR2 FQGNSA. Trimming removed 5 bases at V and 0 bases at J, with 15 bases between. The CDR3 loop is CASSPRLSSSTDTQYF. The CDR3 DNA reads as TGTGCCAGCAGCCCCCGACTCAGCTCTAGCACAGATACGCAGTATTTT.

This clone was seen more than once but under ten times. As DNA, the CDR3 is TGTGCCAGCAGCTTAGACGACAGGAACACTGAAGCTTTCTTT. This sequence encodes CASSLDDRNTEAFF. The V gene is TRBV11-1, the J gene TRBJ1-1; maybe TRBD1 (5 bases). Trimming cost V 1 base and J 1 base, with 7 bases left between them. The germline V gene encodes CDR1 SGHAT and CDR2 FQDESV (reference sequence). The CDR3 runs to 14 residues.

The genes are TRBV7-2 and TRBJ1-6, with TRBD1 as a possible D gene (6 bases). The V gene's germline CDR1 is SGHTA and CDR2 FQGNSA. V shed 2 bases and J shed 6 bases, with 20 bases lying between them. The CDR3 totals 18 residues. In nucleotides, the CDR3 is TGTGCCAGCAGCTTAAGCGGGGGCGGGGGTACTATTAATTCACCCCTCCACTTT. Translated, it gives CASSLSGGGGTINSPLHF.

This sequence joins TRBV29-1 and TRBJ1-1; 7 bases line up with TRBD1. The germline V gene encodes CDR1 SQVTM and CDR2 ANQGSEA. After removal of 5 bases from V and 2 bases from J, the junction contained 5 bases not matched to a gene. The CDR3 is 13 residues long. The CDR3 sequence is CSVMGQRNTEAFF. CDR3 nucleotide sequence: TGCAGCGTTATGGGACAGCGAAACACTGAAGCTTTCTTT.

CDR3 loop: CASSKLLGQTNTEAFF. In DNA, the CDR3 is TGTGCCAGCAGCAAGTTGCTGGGACAGACCAACACTGAAGCTTTCTTT. V gene TRBV5-8 combines with J gene TRBJ1-1; 7 positions agree with TRBD1. In germline, CDR1 is SGHTS, CDR2 YDEGEE. Losses at the gene ends were 4 bases for V and 2 bases for J; bases not matched to a gene: 11. The CDR3 spans 16 residues. Supplemented by reference TRBV5-8 and TRBJ1-1, the full variable domain reads EAGVTQSPTHLIKTRGQQATLRCSPISGHTSVYWYQQALGLGLQFLLWYDEGEERNRGNFPPRFSGRQFPNYSSELNVNALELEDSALYLCASSKLLGQTNTEAFFGQGTRLTVV.

In its sample, this clone was seen once. V is TRBV13 and J is TRBJ2-7; 9 nucleotides agree with TRBD2. This CDR3 comprises 15 residues. CDR1 PRHDT and CDR2 FYEKMQ come from the germline V gene (reference sequence). V gave up 3 bases and J gave up 3 bases; unmatched junction bases: 6. The CDR3 reads CASSFRIAGVYEQYF. For the CDR3, the DNA is TGTGCCAGCAGCTTCAGAATAGCGGGGGTCTACGAGCAGTACTTC. Based on the CDR3 plus reference TRBV13 and TRBJ2-7, the full variable domain is AAGVIQSPRHLIKEKRETATLKCYPIPRHDTVYWYQQGPGQDPQFLISFYEKMQSDKGSIPDRFSAQQFSDYHSELNMSSLELGDSALYFCASSFRIAGVYEQYFGPGTRLTVT.

The chain links TRBV7-8 to TRBJ2-1, with TRBD2 matching over 8 bases. This CDR3 is built from 18 residues. V lost 1 base, J lost 0 bases, and 8 bases stayed unmatched. CDR1 and CDR2 from the germline V gene are SGHVS and FQNEAQ. The chain's CDR3 is CASSLVFGGVSSYNEQFF. CDR3 DNA sequence: TGTGCCAGCAGCTTAGTATTCGGGGGGGTAAGCTCCTACAATGAGCAGTTCTTC.

The V gene is TRBV7-3, the J gene TRBJ1-2; TRBD1 is a possible D gene (6 bases). Trimming cost V 4 bases and J 8 bases, with 20 bases left between them. Germline V gives CDR1 SGHTA, CDR2 FQGTGA. The CDR3 is made up of 15 amino acids. The CDR3 sequence: CASSSNVGADEGYTF. As DNA, the CDR3 is TGTGCCAGCAGCTCTAATGTGGGGGCGGACGAGGGCTACACCTTC.

V and J are TRBV18 and TRBJ2-1; D call uncertain. Germline V gives CDR1 KGHSH, CDR2 LQKENI. V was trimmed by 0 bases and J by 5 bases, leaving 11 bases between them. CDR3 length: 15 amino acids. The CDR3 region is CASSPPSSTHNEQFF. The CDR3 region has the DNA TGTGCCAGCTCACCACCGTCTAGTACCCACAATGAGCAGTTCTTC. Together with reference TRBV18 and TRBJ2-1, the CDR3 gives the full variable domain: NAGVMQNPRHLVRRRGQEARLRCSPMKGHSHVYWYRQLPEEGLKFMVYLQKENIIDESGMPKERFSAEFPKEGPSILRIQQVVRGDSAAYFCASSPPSSTHNEQFFGPGTRLTVL.

The gene calls are TRBV7-9 and TRBJ2-7; no definite D call. This CDR3 is 11 amino acids long. The V and J ends lost 3 bases and 6 bases respectively, with 6 bases between them. Germline-derived CDR1 and CDR2 are SEHNR and FQNEAQ (reference sequence). Written as DNA, the CDR3 is TGTGCCAGCAGCTTTGTCGGCGAGCAGTACTTC. Residues: CASSFVGEQYF.

The chain recombines TRBV9 with TRBJ1-2; D gene uncertain. V was trimmed by 3 bases and J by 4 bases, leaving 19 bases between them. This CDR3 has 16 residues. Germline V gene sequence: CDR1 SGDLS, CDR2 YYNGEE. The CDR3 is CASSAIRNREVYGYTF. CDR3 DNA: TGTGCCAGCAGCGCCATCCGTAACCGGGAGGTCTATGGCTACACCTTC.

The V call is TRBV28, the J call TRBJ1-5; D unresolved. Per germline, CDR1 MDHEN and CDR2 SYDVKM. CDR3 length equals 15 residues. V was trimmed by 6 bases and J by 2 bases, leaving 14 bases between them. For the CDR3, the DNA is TGTGCCAGCAGGACCGGCGGGGAGGGCAATCAGCCCCAGCATTTT. Its translation is CASRTGGEGNQPQHF.

This clone was picked up a small number of times. The genes are TRBV9 and TRBJ2-5, with TRBD1 matching 7 bases. Trimming at V came to 4 bases and at J to 5 bases, leaving 8 bases not matched to a gene. Germline CDR1 reads SGDLS; CDR2 reads YYNGEE. The CDR3 length is 14 residues. The CDR3 loop is CASSRGQSRETQYF. The CDR3 DNA follows: TGTGCCAGCAGCCGGGGACAGTCCCGGGAGACCCAGTACTTC. The whole variable domain, remainder taken from reference TRBV9 and TRBJ2-5, is DSGVTQTPKHLITATGQRVTLRCSPRSGDLSVYWYQQSLDQGLQFLIQYYNGEERAKGNILERFSAQQFPDLHSELNLSSLELGDSALYFCASSRGQSRETQYFGPGTRLLVL.

V usage is TRBV2 and J usage is TRBJ2-1, with no clear D. The CDR3 covers 14 residues. The germline V and J ends were trimmed by 0 bases and 4 bases, with 7 bases remaining between them. Germline V lookup: CDR1 SNHLY, CDR2 FYNNEI. The CDR3 protein is CASSEASAYNEQFF. DNA of the CDR3: TGTGCCAGCAGTGAAGCCAGCGCTTACAATGAGCAGTTCTTC.

This chain links TRBV6-1 with TRBJ2-7; 8 positions match TRBD2. V lost 0 bases and J lost 0; bases outside the gene matches: 7. From germline, CDR1 is MNHNS and CDR2 SASEGT. The CDR3 is 17 amino acids. The CDR3 region is CASSEASWGTSSYEQYF. The CDR3 nucleotides read TGTGCCAGCAGTGAAGCGTCTTGGGGGACTAGCTCCTACGAGCAGTACTTC.

This clone is a singleton in its sample. The chain combines TRBV6-1 with TRBJ2-3; D is uncertain. Germline assignment: CDR1 MNHNS and CDR2 SASEGT. Trimming removed 2 bases at V and 4 bases at J, with 7 bases between. CDR3 length: 13 amino acids. The CDR3 sequence is CASSENLADTQYF. The CDR3 DNA reads TGTGCCAGCAGTGAAAATCTCGCAGATACGCAGTATTTT.

The genes are TRBV6-6 and TRBJ1-6, with a weak D call TRBD1 (6 bases). The germline gives CDR1 MNHNY, CDR2 SVGAGI (reference sequence). The CDR3 runs to 16 residues. Trimming cost V 6 bases and J 7 bases, with 19 bases left between them. CDR3 amino acids: CASRKRGGPVNSPLHF. CDR3 DNA: TGTGCCAGCAGAAAAAGGGGGGGCCCTGTAAATTCACCCCTCCACTTT.

V is TRBV6-1 and J is TRBJ2-2; 10 nucleotides agree with TRBD2. Per germline, CDR1 MNHNS and CDR2 SASEGT. CDR3 length: 15 residues. After removal of 6 bases from V and 4 bases from J, the junction contained 5 bases not matched to a gene. The CDR3, as DNA: TGTGCCAGCAGCGGACTAGCGGTACCCACCGGGGAGCTGTTTTTT. Protein: CASSGLAVPTGELFF.